A single sample gave rise to the 5 T cell receptor beta chains below, sequenced in a study of cytomegalovirus exposure and HLA in healthy donors (dated by TCRdb to 2017 to 2019). Libraries were made using the immunoSEQ multiplex PCR assay. The multiplex PCR relied on a mix of 60 forward primers for TCR Vbeta segments and 13 reverse primers for TCR Jbeta segments. The table comes from immuneACCESS by way of TCRdb, which keeps in-frame sequences with V and J called. Part of the clones is missing from these tables; in studies checked, under half for an unresolved V gene and the rest for unknown reasons. This sample gives about 130,000 clones in total; around 78% of them show up just once. Of the sample, less than 2% falls within the top ten clones. Material: PBMCs. The receptors shown here come from a female donor in good health and CMV-seropositive.

V usage is TRBV5-1 and J usage is TRBJ2-1; 9 nucleotides align to TRBD1. Germline V CDR1 and CDR2: SGHRS, YFSETQ. The CDR3 spans 15 residues. The V gene end was trimmed by 6 bases and the J gene end by 8 bases; junction bases not matched to a gene: 12. CDR3 residues: CASMAGTGTLDEQFF. For the CDR3, the DNA is TGCGCCAGCATGGCCGGGACAGGGACCCTAGATGAGCAGTTCTTC. The variable domain in full, with the rest retrieved from reference TRBV5-1 and TRBJ2-1, is KAGVTQTPRYLIKTRGQQVTLSCSPISGHRSVSWYQQTPGQGLQFLFEYFSETQRNKGNFPGRFSGRQFSNSRSEMNVSTLELGDSALYLCASMAGTGTLDEQFFGPGTRLTVL.

This chain links TRBV4-1 with TRBJ1-2; perhaps TRBD1 as D (5 bases). Germline lookup yields CDR1 MGHRA and CDR2 YSYEKL. CDR3 length: 15 amino acids. Between the trimmed V and J ends, which lost 0 bases and 7 bases, there was a span of 15 bases. The CDR3 protein is CASSQDSGGARGYTF. The CDR3 DNA is TGCGCCAGCAGCCAAGATAGTGGAGGGGCGCGTGGCTACACCTTC.

This clone was detected once. The chain employs TRBV15 and TRBJ2-7, with D perhaps matching TRBD1 (5 bases). CDR1 and CDR2 from the germline V gene are LNHNV and YYDKDF (reference sequence). The V and J ends lost 4 bases and 2 bases respectively, with 12 bases between them. The CDR3 totals 14 residues. CDR3 nucleotide sequence: TGTGCCACCAGCATATTACAGGATCCCTACGAGCAGTACTTC. Translated: CATSILQDPYEQYF.

The CDR3 loop reads CAWSPGLAAYTDTQYF. Written as DNA, the CDR3 is TGTGCCTGGAGTCCCGGACTAGCGGCCTACACAGATACGCAGTATTTT. V and J are TRBV30 and TRBJ2-3, with TRBD2 identical over 10 bases. The V and J ends lost 2 bases and 2 bases, in that order; junction bases with no gene match: 7. The CDR3 has 16 residues. Germline V gene data show CDR1 as GTSNPN and CDR2 as SVGIG (reference sequence).

CDR3 nucleotide sequence: TGTGCCAGCAGCGTAGGCGGGACCTCCTACAATGAGCAGTTCTTC. This codes for CASSVGGTSYNEQFF. The genes are TRBV9 and TRBJ2-1; D may be TRBD2 (6 bases). In germline, CDR1 is SGDLS, CDR2 YYNGEE. The ends were cut back, 0 bases at V and 0 bases at J, with 7 bases in the middle. The CDR3 contains 15 residues.